The entry below gives a single T cell receptor (beta chain) sequence along with its context. Relative to the germline gene, one junction end is altered; a read error may explain this. The CDR3 extends over 17 amino acids. The germline V gene has CDR1 SGHTS and CDR2 YDEGEE. The data were taken from a study of T cell responses to AZD1222 COVID-19 vaccine. TCRdb's table, derived via immunoSEQ multiplex PCR, lists solely in-frame clones and lacks some. The sample has about 50,000 clones, roughly 80% seen once. The clonotype was recovered from an adult in good health. The sequencing used peripheral blood, collected on day 0 of AZD1222 vaccination. The V and J genes are TRBV5-8 and TRBJ2-3; maybe TRBD2 (6 bases). The CDR3 loop is CASNLIPTASGTDTQYF. The CDR3, as DNA: TGTGCCAGCAACTTGATCCCCACGGCTAGCGGCACAGATACGCAGTATTTT.